Sequencing of this TCR beta chain was carried out in a study of blood T cells in healthy people across ages. The V gene lost 5 bases and the J gene lost 0 bases, with 15 bases spanning the gap. CDR3 length equals 16 residues. Germline CDR1 is SGHTA and CDR2 is FQGNSA. Each individual donor underwent a draw of about 9.1 milliliters of peripheral blood. Together with a sample-barcoded 5' primer, a J-beta primer mix was included in a second PCR lasting about 7 to 11 cycles. Carrying 12 random nucleotides, a template-switch adaptor labeled each individual cDNA molecule. Each CDR3 protein gets one entry after TCRdb re-called the 5' RACE reads with MiXCR. The profile shows around 580,000 distinct CDR3 sequences, roughly 48% of them singletons.

The receptor's source is an elderly man in good health. The V and J genes are TRBV7-2 and TRBJ2-3; tentatively, D is TRBD2 (5 bases). The sample was blood. The CDR3 sequence: CASSPRAMASTDTQYF. CDR3 nucleotides: TGTGCCAGCAGCCCGAGGGCGATGGCTAGCACAGATACGCAGTATTTT.